This TCR beta chain was identified in a study of T cell changes during pregnancy in multiple sclerosis. Assay: immunoSEQ multiplex PCR; the TCRdb copy retains only in-frame clones and omits some. Of fewer than 110,000 clones detected, 85% to 95% appear once; the ten largest clones hold 0.78%. The CDR3 has 16 amino acids. CDR1 is SGHVS, CDR2 FQNEAQ, per germline. J lost 4 bases, V lost 5 bases, and 5 bases had no gene match. V and J are TRBV7-8 and TRBJ2-1; 13 nucleotides align to TRBD2. Source: peripheral blood, taken in the third trimester of pregnancy. This receptor was obtained from a female donor in good health, enrolled as a control in a pregnancy study. For the CDR3, the DNA is TGTGCCAGCAGCCCCGGGACTAGCGGGGTATACAATGAGCAGTTCTTC. This gives the protein CASSPGTSGVYNEQFF.